This passage covers 9 T cell receptor beta chains from one sample sequenced in a study of T cell repertoires in cytomegalovirus infection. TCRdb re-called the reads with MiXCR, one entry per CDR3 protein. The sample shows 230,000 or so distinct CDR3 sequences, over 15% of them seen only once. Sequences were obtained from CD8+ T cells from PBMCs. The receptors stem from a human donor in good health (CMV status not recorded). Some clones in this sample may be carry-over from other donors' samples.

This clonotype was recorded at least ten times. The gene calls are TRBV7-8 and TRBJ1-3; D is uncertain. Germline V gives CDR1 SGHVS, CDR2 FQNEAQ. The CDR3 is 14 residues long. Trimming shortened V by 5 bases and J by 2 bases, and 10 bases separated the two germline ends. CDR3 residues: CASSNMQTGNTIYF. The CDR3 nucleotides are TGTGCCAGCAGCAACATGCAGACTGGAAACACCATATATTTT.

Concerning this clonotype: A much more abundant neighbour one base away suggests this may be a read error. This chain connects TRBV7-2 to TRBJ2-7; TRBD1 or TRBD2 may be the D gene (5 bases each). Germline lookup yields CDR1 SGHTA and CDR2 FQGNSA. The CDR3 runs to 14 residues. Here the CDR3 reads CASSLWDGSYKQYF. The CDR3 DNA reads TGTGCCAGCAGCTTATGGGACGGTAGCTACAAGCAGTACTTC.

The chain couples TRBV12-3 or TRBV12-4 to TRBJ1-6, with a possible D match to TRBD1 (5 bases). V was trimmed by 3 bases and J by 4 bases, leaving 22 bases between them. The CDR3 length is 19 residues. The CDR3 sequence is CASSFSLAGRGVYNSPLHF. The DNA of the CDR3 is TGTGCCAGCAGTTTTAGTTTGGCGGGGCGCGGGGTATATAATTCACCCCTCCACTTT.

This clonotype was counted many times. This rearrangement joins TRBV6-2 or TRBV6-3 to TRBJ2-3; no clear D. Germline V gives CDR1 MNHEY, CDR2 SVGEGT. Trimming removed 2 bases from V and 6 bases from J, with 15 bases in between. This CDR3 comprises 15 residues. CDR3 nucleotide sequence: TGTGCCAGCAGTTACGGTGCTAGGTATTCGGATACGCAGTATTTT. Its protein is CASSYGARYSDTQYF.

The chain uses TRBV20-1 and TRBJ1-1; D call uncertain. The CDR3 is 11 amino acids. Germline lookup yields CDR1 DFQATT and CDR2 SNEGSKA (reference sequence). V shed 3 bases and J shed 7 bases, with 9 bases lying between them. CDR3 in DNA: TGCAGTGCTAGCCCCGGCAGTGAAGCTTTCTTT. Translated: CSASPGSEAFF.

The gene calls are TRBV5-6 and TRBJ2-2; no clear D. Looked up from germline, CDR1 is SGHDT and CDR2 is YYEEEE. This CDR3 contains 14 residues. Trimming took off 0 bases at V and 6 bases at J, with 9 bases between the two ends. CDR3 nucleotides: TGTGCCAGCAGCTTGGTAGGGCACGCCGGGGAGCTGTTTTTT. It codes for CASSLVGHAGELFF.

V gene TRBV5-6 combines with J gene TRBJ2-1; TRBD2 agrees at 9 bases. The CDR3 totals 17 residues. CDR1 is SGHDT and CDR2 is YYEEEE in the germline V gene. With V trimmed by 4 bases and J by 2 bases, 10 bases remained unmatched. The CDR3 nucleotides read TGTGCCAGCAGCGGCCTCTTCTTAGCGGGGGCCTACAATGAGCAGTTCTTC. Its protein is CASSGLFLAGAYNEQFF.

The chain uses TRBV7-9 and TRBJ2-7, with 7 bases aligning to TRBD2. V lost 5 bases and J lost 2; bases outside the gene matches: 9. This CDR3 spans 15 amino acids. In germline, CDR1 is SEHNR, CDR2 FQNEAQ (reference sequence). The DNA for the CDR3 is TGTGCCAGCAGCCCCCCCGTTCGGGGGGCCTACGAGCAGTACTTC. Residues: CASSPPVRGAYEQYF.

The table lists this clonotype with a few counts. The chain is built from TRBV4-1 and TRBJ2-5; 7 positions match TRBD2. This CDR3 region has 13 residues. V dropped 0 bases and J dropped 9; count of bases not matched to a gene: 4. CDR1 MGHRA and CDR2 YSYEKL come from the germline V gene. CDR3 loop: CASSQEGGVPQYF. The CDR3 DNA reads as TGCGCCAGCAGCCAAGAGGGAGGGGTGCCCCAGTACTTC.